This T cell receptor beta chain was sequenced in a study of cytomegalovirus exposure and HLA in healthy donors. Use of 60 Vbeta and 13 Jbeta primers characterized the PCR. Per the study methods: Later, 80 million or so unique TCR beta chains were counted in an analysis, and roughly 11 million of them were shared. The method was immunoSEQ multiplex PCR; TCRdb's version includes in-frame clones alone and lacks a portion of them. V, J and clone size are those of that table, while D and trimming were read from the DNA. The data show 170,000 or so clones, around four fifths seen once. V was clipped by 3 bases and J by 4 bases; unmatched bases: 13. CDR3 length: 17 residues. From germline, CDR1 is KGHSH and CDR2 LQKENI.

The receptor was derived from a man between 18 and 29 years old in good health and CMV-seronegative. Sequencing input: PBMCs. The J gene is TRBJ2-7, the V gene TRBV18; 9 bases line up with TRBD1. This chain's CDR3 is CASSPRGQQGAGYEQYF. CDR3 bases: TGTGCCAGCTCACCGAGGGGACAACAGGGGGCAGGTTACGAGCAGTACTTC. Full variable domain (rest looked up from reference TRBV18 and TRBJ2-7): NAGVMQNPRHLVRRRGQEARLRCSPMKGHSHVYWYRQLPEEGLKFMVYLQKENIIDESGMPKERFSAEFPKEGPSILRIQQVVRGDSAAYFCASSPRGQQGAGYEQYFGPGTRLTVT.